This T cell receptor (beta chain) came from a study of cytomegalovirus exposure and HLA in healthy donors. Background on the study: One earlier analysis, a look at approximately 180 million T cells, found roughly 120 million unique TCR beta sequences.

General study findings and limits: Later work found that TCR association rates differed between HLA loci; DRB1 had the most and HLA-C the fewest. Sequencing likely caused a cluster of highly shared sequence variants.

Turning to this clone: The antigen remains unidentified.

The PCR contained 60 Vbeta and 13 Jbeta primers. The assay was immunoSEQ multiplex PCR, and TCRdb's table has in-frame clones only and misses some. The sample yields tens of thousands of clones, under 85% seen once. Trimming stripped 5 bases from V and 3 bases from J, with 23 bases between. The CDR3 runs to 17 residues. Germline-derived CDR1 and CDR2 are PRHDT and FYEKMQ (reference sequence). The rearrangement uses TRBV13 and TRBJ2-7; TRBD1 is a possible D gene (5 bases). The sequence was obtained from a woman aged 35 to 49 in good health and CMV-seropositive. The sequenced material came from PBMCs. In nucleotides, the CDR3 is TGTGCCAGCAGCCACCAGGGATCCTGGCCGGTAGACTACGAGCAGTACTTC. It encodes CASSHQGSWPVDYEQYF.